This entry is about one T cell receptor beta chain. Its antigen is not known. Naivety among CD8 cells was defined by CD45RO negativity and positive CCR7 selection, thereby excluding terminally differentiated effector memory CD45RA+ cells. Only in-frame clones appear in the TCRdb table, and some are missing; sequencing was by immunoSEQ multiplex PCR. This repertoire shows approximately 720,000 clones, about 91% found once; its top ten account for 24%. The germline V gene has CDR1 LGHNA and CDR2 YSLEER. The CDR3 totals 12 residues. V gave up 1 base and J gave up 7 bases, with 7 bases separating them. The data were obtained in a study of shared clonotypes between healthy human individuals. The wider study: The cohort comprised a couple of women and a few men. Their ages spanned 18 to 49 years. The study's findings and limits: Sampling involved blood alone; tissue repertoires likely differ.

Sequenced: naive CD8+ T cells sorted from blood. This chain joins TRBV4-3 and TRBJ1-2, with D possibly being TRBD1 (5 bases). This TCR was recovered from a man aged 25-45 years in good health. The CDR3 region has the DNA TGCGCCAGCAGCCAAGGAGGGGTTGGCTACACCTTC. Amino acids: CASSQGGVGYTF.